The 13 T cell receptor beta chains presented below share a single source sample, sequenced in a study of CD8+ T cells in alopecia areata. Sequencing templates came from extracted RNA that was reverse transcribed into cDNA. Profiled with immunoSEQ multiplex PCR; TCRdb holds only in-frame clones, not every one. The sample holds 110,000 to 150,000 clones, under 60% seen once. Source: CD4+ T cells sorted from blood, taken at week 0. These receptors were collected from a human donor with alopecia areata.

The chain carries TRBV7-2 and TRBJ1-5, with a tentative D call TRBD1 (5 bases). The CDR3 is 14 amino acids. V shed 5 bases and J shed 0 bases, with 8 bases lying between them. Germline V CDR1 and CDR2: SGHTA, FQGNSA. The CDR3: CASSVQGSNQPQHF. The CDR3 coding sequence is TGTGCCAGCAGCGTCCAGGGTAGCAATCAGCCCCAGCATTTT.

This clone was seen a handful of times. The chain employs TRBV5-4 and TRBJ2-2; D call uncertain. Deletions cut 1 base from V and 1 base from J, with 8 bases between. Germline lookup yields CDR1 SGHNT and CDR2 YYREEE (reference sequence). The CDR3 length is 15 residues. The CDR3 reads CASSLRTMNTGELFF. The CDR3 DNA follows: TGTGCCAGCAGCTTGCGCACCATGAACACCGGGGAGCTGTTTTTT.

CDR3 residues: CASSEPTGSGNTIYF. DNA for the CDR3: TGTGCCAGCAGTGAACCGACAGGGTCTGGAAACACCATATATTTT. The chain couples TRBV25-1 to TRBJ1-3; 7 nucleotides match TRBD1. V lost 2 bases to trimming and J lost 1 base; unmatched junction nucleotides: 2. Germline CDR1 is MGHDK and CDR2 is SYGVNS. The CDR3 extends over 15 amino acids.

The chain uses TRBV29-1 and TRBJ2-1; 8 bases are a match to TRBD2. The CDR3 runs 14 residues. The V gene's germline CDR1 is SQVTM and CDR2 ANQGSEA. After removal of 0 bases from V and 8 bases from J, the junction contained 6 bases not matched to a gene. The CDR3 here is CSVEDGGARDEQFF. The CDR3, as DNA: TGCAGCGTTGAAGACGGGGGGGCCCGGGATGAGCAGTTCTTC.

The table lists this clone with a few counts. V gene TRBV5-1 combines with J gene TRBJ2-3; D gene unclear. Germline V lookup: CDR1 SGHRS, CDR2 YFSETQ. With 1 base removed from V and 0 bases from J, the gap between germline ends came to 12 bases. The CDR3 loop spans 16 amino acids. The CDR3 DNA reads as TGCGCCAGCAGCTTGTTTGGGTACGCTAGCACAGATACGCAGTATTTT. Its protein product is CASSLFGYASTDTQYF.

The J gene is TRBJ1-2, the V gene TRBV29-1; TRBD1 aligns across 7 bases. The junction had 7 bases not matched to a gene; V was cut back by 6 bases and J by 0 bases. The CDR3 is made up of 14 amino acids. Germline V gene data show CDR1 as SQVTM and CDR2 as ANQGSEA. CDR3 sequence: CSVGQVASNYGYTF. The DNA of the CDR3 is TGCAGCGTCGGACAGGTGGCCTCTAACTATGGCTACACCTTC. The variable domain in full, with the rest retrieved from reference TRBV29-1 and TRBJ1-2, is SAVISQKPSRDICQRGTSLTIQCQVDSQVTMMFWYRQQPGQSLTLIATANQGSEATYESGFVIDKFPISRPNLTFSTLTVSNMSPEDSSIYLCSVGQVASNYGYTFGSGTRLTVV.

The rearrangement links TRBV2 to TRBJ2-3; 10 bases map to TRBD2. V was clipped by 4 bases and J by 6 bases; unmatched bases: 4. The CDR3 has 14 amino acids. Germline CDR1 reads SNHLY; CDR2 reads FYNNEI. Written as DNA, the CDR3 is TGTGCCAGCAGTGGTAGCGGGGGGCGGGATACGCAGTATTTT. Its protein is CASSGSGGRDTQYF.

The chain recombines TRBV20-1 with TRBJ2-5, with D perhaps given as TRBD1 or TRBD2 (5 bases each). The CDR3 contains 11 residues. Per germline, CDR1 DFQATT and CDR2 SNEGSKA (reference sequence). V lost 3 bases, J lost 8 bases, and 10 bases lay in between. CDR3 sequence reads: CSARTGATQYF. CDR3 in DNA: TGCAGTGCTAGGACCGGGGCCACCCAGTACTTC.

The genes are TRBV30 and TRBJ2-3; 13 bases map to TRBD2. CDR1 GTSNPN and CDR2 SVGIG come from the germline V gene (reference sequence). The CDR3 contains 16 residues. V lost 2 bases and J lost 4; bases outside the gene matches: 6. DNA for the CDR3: TGTGCCTGGAGTAGCACTAGCGGGGGGGCCTCAGATACGCAGTATTTT. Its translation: CAWSSTSGGASDTQYF.

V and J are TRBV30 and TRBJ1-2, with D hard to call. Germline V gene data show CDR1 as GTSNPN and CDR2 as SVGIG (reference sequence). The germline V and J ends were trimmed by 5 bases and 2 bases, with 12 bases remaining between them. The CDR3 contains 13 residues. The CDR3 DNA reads TGTGCCTGGGGACCCGTGGGAAACTATGGCTACACCTTC. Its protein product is CAWGPVGNYGYTF.

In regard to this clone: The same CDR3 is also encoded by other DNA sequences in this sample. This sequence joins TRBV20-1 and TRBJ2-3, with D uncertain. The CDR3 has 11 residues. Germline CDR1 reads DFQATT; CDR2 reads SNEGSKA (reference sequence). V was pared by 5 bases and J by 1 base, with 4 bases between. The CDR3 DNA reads TGCAGTGCTGGTCGCACAGATACGCAGTATTTT. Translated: CSAGRTDTQYF.

The CDR3 nucleotides read TGTGCCAGCAGCTTAGCGGGGAACACCGGGGAGCTGTTTTTT. Encoded protein: CASSLAGNTGELFF. The chain links TRBV5-4 to TRBJ2-2; D might be TRBD2 (6 bases). The germline V gene has CDR1 SGHNT and CDR2 YYREEE (reference sequence). V lost 2 bases to trimming and J lost 1 base, with 6 bases between them. The CDR3 has 14 residues.

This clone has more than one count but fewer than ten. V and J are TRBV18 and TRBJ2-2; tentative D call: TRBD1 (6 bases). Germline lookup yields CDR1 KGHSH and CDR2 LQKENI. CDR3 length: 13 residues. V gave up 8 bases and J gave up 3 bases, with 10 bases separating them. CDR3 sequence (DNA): TGTGCCAGCAAAGGACAGTACACCGGGGAGCTGTTTTTT. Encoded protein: CASKGQYTGELFF.